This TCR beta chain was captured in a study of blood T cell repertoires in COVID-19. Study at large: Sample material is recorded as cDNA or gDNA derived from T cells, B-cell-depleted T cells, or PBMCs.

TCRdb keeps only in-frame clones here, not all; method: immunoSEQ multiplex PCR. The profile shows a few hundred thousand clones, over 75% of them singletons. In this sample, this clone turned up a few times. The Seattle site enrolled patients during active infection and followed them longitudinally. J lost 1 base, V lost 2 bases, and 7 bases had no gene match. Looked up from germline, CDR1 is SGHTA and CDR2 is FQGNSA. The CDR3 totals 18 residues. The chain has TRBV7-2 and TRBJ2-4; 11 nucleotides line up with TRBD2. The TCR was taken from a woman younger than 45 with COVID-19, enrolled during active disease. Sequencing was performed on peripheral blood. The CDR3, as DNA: TGTGCCAGCAGCTTACCACTAGCGGGAGTGAGGGCCAAAAACATTCAGTACTTC. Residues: CASSLPLAGVRAKNIQYF. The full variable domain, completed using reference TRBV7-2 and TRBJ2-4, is GAGVSQSPSNKVTEKGKDVELRCDPISGHTALYWYRQSLGQGLEFLIYFQGNSAPDKSGLPSDRFSAERTGGSVSTLTIQRTQQEDSAVYLCASSLPLAGVRAKNIQYFGAGTRLSVL.